The source of this TCR beta chain is a study of blood T cell repertoires in COVID-19. Germline loops: CDR1 SGHRS, CDR2 YFSETQ. The CDR3 contains 14 residues. The ends were cut back, 1 base at V and 3 bases at J, with 8 bases in the middle. The sample holds a few counts of this clone. Sequencing used immunoSEQ multiplex PCR; TCRdb keeps in-frame clones, though not all of them. The table records about 25,000 clones, roughly 91% of them present only once. This TCR was sampled from a man aged 45-65 years with active COVID-19. The V and J genes are TRBV5-1 and TRBJ1-5, with D perhaps matching TRBD1 (6 bases). The sequencing sample was made of peripheral blood. The CDR3: CASSLQGPNQPQHF. Here the CDR3 DNA reads TGCGCCAGCAGCTTGCAGGGGCCCAATCAGCCCCAGCATTTT.